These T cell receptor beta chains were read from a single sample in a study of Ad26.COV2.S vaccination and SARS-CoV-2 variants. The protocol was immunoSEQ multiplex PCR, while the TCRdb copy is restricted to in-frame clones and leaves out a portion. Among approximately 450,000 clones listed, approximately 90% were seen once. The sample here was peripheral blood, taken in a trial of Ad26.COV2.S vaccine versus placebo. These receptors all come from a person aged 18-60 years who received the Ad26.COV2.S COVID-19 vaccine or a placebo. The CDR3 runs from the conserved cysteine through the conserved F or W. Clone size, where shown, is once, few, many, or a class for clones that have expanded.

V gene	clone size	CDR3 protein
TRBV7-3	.	CASSPGLGLNEQFF
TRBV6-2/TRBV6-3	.	CASSSPSDRINQPQHF
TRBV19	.	CASSPLLGRGVAGELFF
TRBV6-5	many	CASTATPDTGELFF
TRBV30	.	CAWSSGRGYEQYF
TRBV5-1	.	CASRGSGSRAETQYF
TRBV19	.	CASSSGEPQETQYF
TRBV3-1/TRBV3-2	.	CASSTRKPGGGETQYF
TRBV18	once	CASSPPSVETQYF
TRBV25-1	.	CASSLGVGPFQETQYF
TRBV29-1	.	CSVTPGQVDTDTQYF
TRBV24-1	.	CATSGIATETQYF
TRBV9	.	CASSVGGQGNQPQHF
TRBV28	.	CASKGNTYEQYF
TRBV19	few	CASSIEGRYGYTF
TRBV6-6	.	CASSFQEKETQYF
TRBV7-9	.	CASSTRSYNEQFF
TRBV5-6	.	CASSLSTEAFF
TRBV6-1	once	CASSDWDYGYTF
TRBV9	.	CASSKGQGRNSGANVLTF
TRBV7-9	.	CASSEVGAGETQYF
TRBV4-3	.	CASSQTPAGAHVGEQFF
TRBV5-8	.	CASSLGGTGSYEQYF
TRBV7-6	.	CASSLEAGQSYGYTF
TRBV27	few	CASSLVSGTQPQHF
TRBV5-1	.	CASSLAGTNEKLFF
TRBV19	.	CASSKQGARDQPQHF
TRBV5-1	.	CASSLTQGLSEETQYF
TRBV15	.	CATSRDRLLAGNTGELFF
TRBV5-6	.	CASSLGLASYNEQFF
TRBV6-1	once	CASSDQVWNTGELFF
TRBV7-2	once	CASSSYRGEANTGELFF
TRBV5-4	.	CASSLIGTGPGYTF
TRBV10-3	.	CAISELGEGSKNIQYF
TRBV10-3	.	CAISDVGEYEQYF
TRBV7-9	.	CASRTDWVGNNEQFF
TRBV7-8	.	CASSWGGGYEQYF
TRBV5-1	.	CASSLWTGPNTEAFF
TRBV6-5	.	CASSSWTTGNEKLFF
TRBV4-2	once	CASSQPLGLGNLISPLHF